This TCR beta chain was sequenced in a study of human T cells and chemical hapten exposure. Study-level points and caveats: Positive correlation was observed between PT1 expanded TCR counts and patch test score. Expanded TCRs clustered into significantly more large CDR3 similarity groups than controls, the analysis revealed.

Each cDNA molecule in the library carried unique molecular identifiers. Using its own MiXCR run on the RACE reads, TCRdb lists one record per CDR3 protein. The table includes around 300,000 distinct CDR3 sequences, 5.5% detected once. The time point: pre-sensitization, week 0. The sample's treatment: therapeutic diphenylcyclopropenone sensitization with weekly scalp DPC. This clonotype has ten or more counts. Its specificity is not known. V lost 3 bases to trimming and J lost 3 bases, with 6 bases between them. The CDR3 runs to 12 residues. CDR1 and CDR2 (germline): ENHRY, SYGVKD. The source was whole blood, collected in connection with sensitization to the hapten diphenylcyclopropenone (DPC). The chain couples TRBV10-3 to TRBJ2-7; no definite D call. The source is a woman between 18 and 29 years old with alopecia areata. Some clones in this sample may be carry-over from other donors' samples. The CDR3 DNA follows: TGTGCCATCAGTGAAGTGATCTACGAGCAGTACTTC. Encoded protein: CAISEVIYEQYF.